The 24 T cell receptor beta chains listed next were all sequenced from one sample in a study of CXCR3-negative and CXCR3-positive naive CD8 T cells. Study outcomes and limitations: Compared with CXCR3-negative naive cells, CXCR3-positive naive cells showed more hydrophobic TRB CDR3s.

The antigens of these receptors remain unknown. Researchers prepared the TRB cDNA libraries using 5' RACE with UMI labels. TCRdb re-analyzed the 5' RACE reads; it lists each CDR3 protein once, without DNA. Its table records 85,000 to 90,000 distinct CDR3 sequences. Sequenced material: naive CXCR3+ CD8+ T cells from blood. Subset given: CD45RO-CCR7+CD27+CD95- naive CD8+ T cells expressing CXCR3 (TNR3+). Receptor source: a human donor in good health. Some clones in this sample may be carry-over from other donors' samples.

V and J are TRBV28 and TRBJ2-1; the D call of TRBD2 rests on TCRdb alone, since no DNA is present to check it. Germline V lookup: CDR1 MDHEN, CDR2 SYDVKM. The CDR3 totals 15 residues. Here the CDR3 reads CASSLGDTLPNEQFF.

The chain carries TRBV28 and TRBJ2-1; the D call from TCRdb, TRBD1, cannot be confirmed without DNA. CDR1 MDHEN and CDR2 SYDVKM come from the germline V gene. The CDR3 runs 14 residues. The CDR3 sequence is CASSLWDSYNEQFF.

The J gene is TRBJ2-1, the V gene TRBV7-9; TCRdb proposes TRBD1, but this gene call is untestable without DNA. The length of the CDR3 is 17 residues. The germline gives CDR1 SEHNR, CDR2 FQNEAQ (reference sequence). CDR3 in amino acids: CASSPTTGTGGENEQFF.

CDR3 sequence reads: CASSLGGNEKLFF. This chain links TRBV7-6 with TRBJ1-4. The length of the CDR3 is 13 residues. Germline V gene data show CDR1 as SGHVS and CDR2 as FNYEAQ.

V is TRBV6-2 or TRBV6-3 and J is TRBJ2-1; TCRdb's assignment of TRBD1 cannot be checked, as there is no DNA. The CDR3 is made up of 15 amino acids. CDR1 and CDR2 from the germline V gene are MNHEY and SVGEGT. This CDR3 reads CASSYILAGEDEQFF.

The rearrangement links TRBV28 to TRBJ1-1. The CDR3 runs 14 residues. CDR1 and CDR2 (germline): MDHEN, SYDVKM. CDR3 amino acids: CASSHQGLNTEAFF.

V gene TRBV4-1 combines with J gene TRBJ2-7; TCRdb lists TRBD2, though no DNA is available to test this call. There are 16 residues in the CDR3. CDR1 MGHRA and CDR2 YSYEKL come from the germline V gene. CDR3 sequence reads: CASSKGSSGTTLEQYF.

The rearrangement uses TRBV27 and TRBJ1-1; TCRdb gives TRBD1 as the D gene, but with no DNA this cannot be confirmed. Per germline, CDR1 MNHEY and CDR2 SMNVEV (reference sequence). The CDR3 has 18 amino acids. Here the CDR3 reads CASSLSGPGRGMNTEAFF.

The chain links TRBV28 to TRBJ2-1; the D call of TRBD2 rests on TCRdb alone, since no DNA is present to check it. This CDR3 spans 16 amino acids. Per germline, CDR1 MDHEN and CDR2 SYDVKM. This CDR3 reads CASSTYGTAAYNEQFF.

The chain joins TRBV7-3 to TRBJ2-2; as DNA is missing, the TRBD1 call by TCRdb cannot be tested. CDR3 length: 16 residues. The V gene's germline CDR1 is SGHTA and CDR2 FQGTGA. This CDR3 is CASSPQDSSNTGELFF. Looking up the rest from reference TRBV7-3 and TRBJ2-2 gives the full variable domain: GAGVSQTPSNKVTEKGKYVELRCDPISGHTALYWYRQSLGQGPEFLIYFQGTGAADDSGLPNDRFFAVRPEGSVSTLKIQRTERGDSAVYLCASSPQDSSNTGELFFGEGSRLTVL.

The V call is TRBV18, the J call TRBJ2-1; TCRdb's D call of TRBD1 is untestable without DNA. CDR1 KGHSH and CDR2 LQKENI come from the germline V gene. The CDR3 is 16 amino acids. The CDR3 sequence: CASSTSPGTNYNEQFF.

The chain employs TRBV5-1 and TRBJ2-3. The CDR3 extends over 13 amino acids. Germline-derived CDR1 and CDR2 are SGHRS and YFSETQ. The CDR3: CASSFLTADTQYF.

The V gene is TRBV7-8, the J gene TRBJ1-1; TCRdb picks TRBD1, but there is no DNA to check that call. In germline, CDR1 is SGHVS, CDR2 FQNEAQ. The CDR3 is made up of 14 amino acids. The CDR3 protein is CASTSGTVNTEAFF.

CDR3 residues: CASSAINSEQYF. V usage is TRBV12-3 or TRBV12-4 and J usage is TRBJ2-7. The CDR3 is 12 residues long.

This CDR3 is CSARDGGVETQYF. The chain links TRBV20-1 to TRBJ2-5; TCRdb lists TRBD2, though no DNA is available to test this call. CDR3 length: 13 amino acids. Germline-derived CDR1 and CDR2 are DFQATT and SNEGSKA (reference sequence).

The CDR3 here is CASSLVGSTDTQYF. The chain employs TRBV13 and TRBJ2-3. This CDR3 spans 14 amino acids. Germline V lookup: CDR1 PRHDT, CDR2 FYEKMQ (reference sequence).

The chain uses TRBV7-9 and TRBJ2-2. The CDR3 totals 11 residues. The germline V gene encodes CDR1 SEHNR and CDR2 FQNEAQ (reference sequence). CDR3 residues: CASSSTGELFF. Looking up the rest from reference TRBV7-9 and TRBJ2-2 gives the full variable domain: DTGVSQNPRHKITKRGQNVTFRCDPISEHNRLYWYRQTLGQGPEFLTYFQNEAQLEKSRLLSDRFSAERPKGSFSTLEIQRTEQGDSAMYLCASSSTGELFFGEGSRLTVL.

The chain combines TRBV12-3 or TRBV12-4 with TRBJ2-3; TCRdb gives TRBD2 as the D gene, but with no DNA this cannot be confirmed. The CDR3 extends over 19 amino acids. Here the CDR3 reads CASSGLPPGLAASTDTQYF.

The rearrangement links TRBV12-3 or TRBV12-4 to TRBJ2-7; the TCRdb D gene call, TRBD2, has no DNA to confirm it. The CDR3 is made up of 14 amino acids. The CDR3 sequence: CASSHGSPAYEQYF.

This CDR3 is CASSLRALNTEAFF. V gene TRBV28 combines with J gene TRBJ1-1. CDR3 size: 14 residues. Germline-derived CDR1 and CDR2 are MDHEN and SYDVKM.

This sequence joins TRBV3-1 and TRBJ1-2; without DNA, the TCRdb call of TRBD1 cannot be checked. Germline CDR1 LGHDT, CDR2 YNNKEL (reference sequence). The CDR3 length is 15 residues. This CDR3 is CASSQEAGASYGYTF. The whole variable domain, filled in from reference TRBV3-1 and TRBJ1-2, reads DTAVSQTPKYLVTQMGNDKSIKCEQNLGHDTMYWYKQDSKKFLKIMFSYNNKELIINETVPNRFSPKSPDKAHLNLHINSLELGDSAVYFCASSQEAGASYGYTFGSGTRLTVV.

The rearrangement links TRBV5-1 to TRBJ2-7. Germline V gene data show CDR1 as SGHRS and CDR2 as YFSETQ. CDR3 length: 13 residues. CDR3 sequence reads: CASSLVGLYEQYF.

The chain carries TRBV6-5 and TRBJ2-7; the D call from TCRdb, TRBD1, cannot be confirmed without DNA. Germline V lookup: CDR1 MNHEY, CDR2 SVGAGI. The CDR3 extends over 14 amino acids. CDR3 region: CASSYAGASYEQYF.

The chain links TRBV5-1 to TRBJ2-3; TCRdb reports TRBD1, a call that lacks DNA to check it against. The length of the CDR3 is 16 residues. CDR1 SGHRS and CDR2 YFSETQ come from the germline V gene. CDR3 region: CASSPGTGSSTDTQYF.